This TCR beta chain is from a study of cytomegalovirus exposure and HLA in healthy donors. CDR1 is SGHNT and CDR2 is YYREEE in the germline V gene (reference sequence). The J segment lost 4 bases and the V segment lost 4 bases, leaving 9 bases of the junction unmatched. This CDR3 has 16 residues. Regarding the study as a whole: Some V segments, TRBV6-2 and TRBV6-3 among them, were indistinguishable and were therefore excluded. Certain sequence variants were highly shared and formed a cluster, and this cluster was likely a sequencing artifact. In vitro data verified three CMV-associated chains as specific for CMV antigens. TCR beta chains numbering some 150 were designated cytomegalovirus-associated.

The study ran its PCR with 60 Vbeta and 13 Jbeta primers. Some clones are missing from TCRdb's copy, which holds only in-frame ones; the method was immunoSEQ multiplex PCR. The table records 100,000 to 150,000 clones, 80% to 85% of them present only once. Notes on this clone: Its antigen is not known.

The specimen was PBMCs. The receptor was derived from a woman in her thirties in good health and CMV-seronegative. The V and J genes are TRBV5-4 and TRBJ2-7, with 12 bases lining up with TRBD2. The CDR3 nucleotides are TGTGCCAGCAGCCCTGCTACTAGCGGGAGGAGGTACGAGCAGTACTTC. Its protein is CASSPATSGRRYEQYF.